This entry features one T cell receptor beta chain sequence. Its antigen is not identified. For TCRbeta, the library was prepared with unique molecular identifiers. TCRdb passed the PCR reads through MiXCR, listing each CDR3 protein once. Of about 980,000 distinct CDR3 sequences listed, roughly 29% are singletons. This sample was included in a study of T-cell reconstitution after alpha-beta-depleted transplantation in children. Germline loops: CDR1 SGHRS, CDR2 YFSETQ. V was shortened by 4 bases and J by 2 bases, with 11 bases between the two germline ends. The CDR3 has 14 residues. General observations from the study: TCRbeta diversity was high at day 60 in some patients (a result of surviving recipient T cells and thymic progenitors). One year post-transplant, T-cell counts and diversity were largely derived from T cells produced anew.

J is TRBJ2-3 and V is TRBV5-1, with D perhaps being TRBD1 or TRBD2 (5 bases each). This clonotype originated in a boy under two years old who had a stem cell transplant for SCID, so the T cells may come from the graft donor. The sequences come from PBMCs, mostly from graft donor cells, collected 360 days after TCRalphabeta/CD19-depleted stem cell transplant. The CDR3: CASSGTGTTDTQYF. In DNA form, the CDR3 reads TGCGCCAGCAGCGGAACCGGGACCACAGATACGCAGTATTTT.